Many counts were recorded for the clone carrying this TCR beta chain. The sample originates from a study of CD8 T cells in ankylosing spondylitis. TCRdb re-called the 5' RACE reads with MiXCR, one entry per CDR3 protein. The table records some 42,000 distinct CDR3 sequences, 2.5% to 3.5% of them present only once. The CDR3 totals 16 residues. Germline CDR1 and CDR2: SGDLS and YYNGEE. V trimming: 0 bases; J trimming: 1 base; junction bases outside the gene matches: 3. The chain joins TRBV9 to TRBJ2-3, with 9 bases lining up with TRBD2. Sequenced: blood, either unsorted or a sorted T cell fraction (not recorded which). This sequence was found in a male donor with ankylosing spondylitis or in good health (not recorded which). In nucleotides, the CDR3 is TGTGCCAGCAGCGTAGGAGCGGGAGGACGCACAGATACGCAGTATTTT. Translating it yields CASSVGAGGRTDTQYF.